Listed below are T cell receptor beta chains from one sample, sequenced in a study of identical twins. TCRdb reprocessed the 5' RACE reads via MiXCR and lists one record per CDR3 protein. Here the sample spans about 530,000 distinct CDR3 sequences, about 20% being singletons. The same data also went into a second study, on yellow fever vaccine responses in identical twins.

The sequenced material came from CD4+ T cells sorted from blood. Receptor source: a young woman in good health. Each CDR3 is given with its conserved first and last residue. Fields, in order: V gene, clone size, D gene, J gene, CDR3 DNA, CDR3 protein. D genes are given only for firm matches. Not every row has a clone size; where given, it reads once, few, many or a size class.

V: TRBV12-3/TRBV12-4; size: -; D: -; J: TRBJ1-3; DNA: TGTGCCAGCAGCCGACCGGGGGGAAACACCATATATTTT; CDR3: CASSRPGGNTIYF
V: TRBV20-1; size: few; D: TRBD2; J: TRBJ2-1; DNA: TGCAGTGCCCAAGGGCTAGCGGGAATCTACAATGAGCAGTTCTTC; CDR3: CSAQGLAGIYNEQFF
V: TRBV12-3/TRBV12-4; size: -; D: TRBD1; J: TRBJ1-2; DNA: TGTGCCAGCAGTTTGGAGGGACAGGGGGCGTTTGGTTACACCTTC; CDR3: CASSLEGQGAFGYTF
V: TRBV7-9; size: -; D: -; J: TRBJ1-1; DNA: TGTGCCAGCAGCTTAAGTTCTGCCATGAACACTGAAGCTTTCTTT; CDR3: CASSLSSAMNTEAFF
V: TRBV29-1; size: -; D: TRBD2; J: TRBJ2-5; DNA: TGCAGCGTTGGCCGAGCGGGGGCACAAGAGACCCAGTACTTC; CDR3: CSVGRAGAQETQYF
V: TRBV12-3/TRBV12-4; size: many; D: TRBD1; J: TRBJ2-2; DNA: TGTGCCAGCTCCAGACAGGGTTCCGGGGAGCTGTTTTTT; CDR3: CASSRQGSGELFF
V: TRBV20-1; size: -; D: -; J: TRBJ1-4; DNA: TGCAGTGCTAGAGAATTAGGGGAGAATGGAAAACTGTTTTTT; CDR3: CSARELGENGKLFF
V: TRBV4-1; size: few; D: -; J: TRBJ1-4; DNA: TGCGCCAGCAGCCAAACCCGAGGGAGAAACTTAGAAAAACTGTTTTTT; CDR3: CASSQTRGRNLEKLFF
V: TRBV19; size: -; D: TRBD1; J: TRBJ1-1; DNA: TGTGCCAGCCTGCACCCCGGACAGGGTACTGAAGCTTTCTTT; CDR3: CASLHPGQGTEAFF
V: TRBV11-2; size: few; D: TRBD2; J: TRBJ2-7; DNA: TGTGCCAGCAGCTTTCTAGGACTAGCGCTCAGGAGGCCCTACGAGCAGTACTTC; CDR3: CASSFLGLALRRPYEQYF
V: TRBV29-1; size: few; D: -; J: TRBJ2-2; DNA: TGCAGCGCCGCCGGGAAGAGACAGGGAGGAGGGGAGCTGTTTTTT; CDR3: CSAAGKRQGGGELFF
V: TRBV27; size: many; D: -; J: TRBJ2-5; DNA: TGTGCCAGCAGTCCCCGGACAGCCCAAGAGACCCAGTACTTC; CDR3: CASSPRTAQETQYF
V: TRBV5-6; size: -; D: TRBD2; J: TRBJ2-1; DNA: TGTGCCAGCAGCTTGGTGGCCGGGGGGGTCCCCTACAATGAGCAGTTCTTC; CDR3: CASSLVAGGVPYNEQFF
V: TRBV15; size: -; D: -; J: TRBJ2-3; DNA: TGTGCCACCAGCAGACGGGGAGGGGGCAAAAGGGTCAGTACAGATACGCAGTATTTT; CDR3: CATSRRGGGKRVSTDTQYF
V: TRBV27; size: -; D: TRBD2; J: TRBJ2-1; DNA: TGTGCCAGCAGTCGACCGGGACTAGCGGGGAGCTCCTACAATGAGCAGTTCTTC; CDR3: CASSRPGLAGSSYNEQFF
V: TRBV20-1; size: few; D: -; J: TRBJ2-5; DNA: TGCAGTGCCCAGAATTGGAGGGGGCCTTCCCAAGAGACCCAGTACTTC; CDR3: CSAQNWRGPSQETQYF
V: TRBV12-3/TRBV12-4; size: few; D: -; J: TRBJ2-5; DNA: TGTGCCAGCAGGGCACAGGATTATCAAGAGACCCAGTACTTC; CDR3: CASRAQDYQETQYF
V: TRBV5-1; size: few; D: TRBD2; J: TRBJ2-7; DNA: TGCGCCAGCAAGGGGCGGGAGAACTCCTACGAGCAGTACTTC; CDR3: CASKGRENSYEQYF
V: TRBV5-8; size: -; D: -; J: TRBJ2-5; DNA: TGTGCCAGCAGCTTCTCAAACGCAGAGACCCAGTACTTC; CDR3: CASSFSNAETQYF
V: TRBV3-1; size: few; D: -; J: TRBJ1-5; DNA: TGTGCCAGCAGCCAAGACCCAGGGCTCAATCAGCCCCAGCATTTT; CDR3: CASSQDPGLNQPQHF
V: TRBV5-1; size: -; D: -; J: TRBJ2-1; DNA: TGCGCCAGCAGGTTGTCTCACGGTAGAAGCTCCTACAATGAGCAGTTCTTC; CDR3: CASRLSHGRSSYNEQFF
V: TRBV10-3; size: -; D: -; J: TRBJ1-3; DNA: TGTGCCATCAGTGAGTTCGACATTTCCTCTGGAAACACCATATATTTT; CDR3: CAISEFDISSGNTIYF
V: TRBV28; size: -; D: -; J: TRBJ1-1; DNA: TGTGCCAGCAGTCCTCGACAGTCTGAAGCTTTCTTT; CDR3: CASSPRQSEAFF
V: TRBV11-1; size: -; D: TRBD2; J: TRBJ2-4; DNA: TGTGCCAGCAGCTTGCTCTCCCTAAGCGGGGGGGCTCTAGCCAAAAACATTCAGTACTTC; CDR3: CASSLLSLSGGALAKNIQYF
V: TRBV5-6; size: -; D: -; J: TRBJ2-2; DNA: TGTGCCAGCAGCCGCTGGGGCACCGGGGAGCTGTTTTTT; CDR3: CASSRWGTGELFF
V: TRBV7-9; size: few; D: TRBD2; J: TRBJ2-3; DNA: TGTGCCAGCAGCCCTCCGGGCGGGAGTTGGGCAGATACGCAGTATTTT; CDR3: CASSPPGGSWADTQYF
V: TRBV5-1; size: -; D: -; J: TRBJ2-3; DNA: TGCGCCAGCAGCACCGACAGGATTTCAGATACGCAGTATTTT; CDR3: CASSTDRISDTQYF
V: TRBV27; size: few; D: -; J: TRBJ2-3; DNA: TGTGCCAGCGGACGGACTACCCGAGGGATAGATACGCAGTATTTT; CDR3: CASGRTTRGIDTQYF
V: TRBV9; size: few; D: -; J: TRBJ1-4; DNA: TGTGCCAGCAGCGTAGGGGGGACTAATGAAAAACTGTTTTTT; CDR3: CASSVGGTNEKLFF
V: TRBV12-3/TRBV12-4; size: -; D: -; J: TRBJ1-4; DNA: TGTGCCAGCAGTTTTCGTCAGGGACCTGCAACTAATGAAAAACTGTTTTTT; CDR3: CASSFRQGPATNEKLFF
V: TRBV20-1; size: -; D: -; J: TRBJ2-5; DNA: TGCAGTGCTAGAGACTGGACGGGGGAAGAGACCCAGTACTTC; CDR3: CSARDWTGEETQYF
V: TRBV20-1; size: -; D: -; J: TRBJ2-1; DNA: TGCAGTGCTACCCGTGGTCCGAGCTCCTACAATGAGCAGTTCTTC; CDR3: CSATRGPSSYNEQFF
V: TRBV7-2; size: few; D: TRBD1; J: TRBJ1-2; DNA: TGTGCCAGCAGCTTAGGACAGGGAGGGGGCTATGGCTACACCTTC; CDR3: CASSLGQGGGYGYTF
V: TRBV29-1; size: -; D: -; J: TRBJ1-6; DNA: TGCAGCGTGGCGACAGGAGGGAATTCACCCCTCCACTTT; CDR3: CSVATGGNSPLHF
V: TRBV3-1; size: few; D: -; J: TRBJ2-2; DNA: TGTGCCACCCGGGGAGGGAACACCGGGGAGCTGTTTTTT; CDR3: CATRGGNTGELFF
V: TRBV6-1; size: few; D: TRBD2; J: TRBJ2-2; DNA: TGTGCCAGCAGTCCCCCCGGGGGGAGGCCTTCCACCGGGGAGCTGTTTTTT; CDR3: CASSPPGGRPSTGELFF
V: TRBV20-1; size: few; D: TRBD1; J: TRBJ1-2; DNA: TGCAGTGCCACAGGACAGGGTGATGGCTACACCTTC; CDR3: CSATGQGDGYTF
V: TRBV7-6; size: -; D: TRBD1; J: TRBJ1-1; DNA: TGTGCCAGCAGCCTATTGACAGGGAGGACTGAAGCTTTCTTT; CDR3: CASSLLTGRTEAFF
V: TRBV5-4; size: many; D: -; J: TRBJ2-2; DNA: TGTGCCAGCAGCTTGCCCACCCTGGAGGAGCTGTTTTTT; CDR3: CASSLPTLEELFF
V: TRBV6-1; size: -; D: -; J: TRBJ1-6; DNA: TGTGCCAGCAACCTTGGGACAAGGACGGCACCCCTCCACTTT; CDR3: CASNLGTRTAPLHF
V: TRBV7-9; size: -; D: TRBD2; J: TRBJ2-7; DNA: TGTGCCAGCAGCTTAGGGGGAGTAGCGGGAGGTAACGAGCAGTACTTC; CDR3: CASSLGGVAGGNEQYF
V: TRBV5-1; size: few; D: TRBD2; J: TRBJ2-1; DNA: TGCGCCAGCAGCCAAACCCCCACTAGCGGGGGTAACAATGAGCAGTTCTTC; CDR3: CASSQTPTSGGNNEQFF
V: TRBV7-8; size: -; D: -; J: TRBJ1-5; DNA: TGTGCCAGCAGCCTTAGGGGGGAGGGCAATCAGCCCCAGCATTTT; CDR3: CASSLRGEGNQPQHF
V: TRBV6-2/TRBV6-3; size: -; D: -; J: TRBJ2-3; DNA: TGTGCCAGCAGTTACTCCCTGGGTTCCACAGATACGCAGTATTTT; CDR3: CASSYSLGSTDTQYF
V: TRBV20-1; size: -; D: -; J: TRBJ2-7; DNA: TGCAGTGCAGCCCCGTCGGGGACCCCTGTGTACGAGCAGTACTTC; CDR3: CSAAPSGTPVYEQYF
V: TRBV6-1; size: many; D: -; J: TRBJ1-2; DNA: TGTGCCAGCAGCCCTCTTGCTGCAGGGGAAAATGGCTACACCTTC; CDR3: CASSPLAAGENGYTF
V: TRBV25-1; size: few; D: -; J: TRBJ2-1; DNA: TGTGCCAGCAGTGAATATATTGCAGGTCGTAATGAGCAGTTCTTC; CDR3: CASSEYIAGRNEQFF
V: TRBV12-3/TRBV12-4; size: few; D: -; J: TRBJ1-2; DNA: TGTGCCAGCAGTTTATTAGGGGCGATCTATGGCTACACCTTC; CDR3: CASSLLGAIYGYTF
V: TRBV3-1; size: -; D: -; J: TRBJ2-5; DNA: TGTGCCAGCAGCTCCCCTAGGCGCCAAGAGACCCAGTACTTC; CDR3: CASSSPRRQETQYF
V: TRBV18; size: -; D: -; J: TRBJ2-3; DNA: TGTGCCAGCTCATGGGGGGCGCCTACAGATACGCAGTATTTT; CDR3: CASSWGAPTDTQYF
V: TRBV6-1; size: -; D: -; J: TRBJ2-5; DNA: TGTGCCAGCGGGGTGGGGCGGTACCAAGAGACCCAGTACTTC; CDR3: CASGVGRYQETQYF
V: TRBV6-1; size: -; D: TRBD2; J: TRBJ2-7; DNA: TGTGCCAGCAGTCTCGGGGGTAGCGGGATCTACGAGCAGTACTTC; CDR3: CASSLGGSGIYEQYF
V: TRBV27; size: -; D: -; J: TRBJ2-3; DNA: TGTGCCAGCAGTCCAGTGCGGAGTAGCACAGATACGCAGTATTTT; CDR3: CASSPVRSSTDTQYF
V: TRBV7-2; size: -; D: -; J: TRBJ1-1; DNA: TGTGCCAGCAGCGAAGGCAGGAACACTGAAGCTTTCTTT; CDR3: CASSEGRNTEAFF
V: TRBV12-3/TRBV12-4; size: few; D: TRBD1; J: TRBJ2-7; DNA: TGTGCCAGCAGACAGGGGTACGAATCAGAGCAGTACTTC; CDR3: CASRQGYESEQYF